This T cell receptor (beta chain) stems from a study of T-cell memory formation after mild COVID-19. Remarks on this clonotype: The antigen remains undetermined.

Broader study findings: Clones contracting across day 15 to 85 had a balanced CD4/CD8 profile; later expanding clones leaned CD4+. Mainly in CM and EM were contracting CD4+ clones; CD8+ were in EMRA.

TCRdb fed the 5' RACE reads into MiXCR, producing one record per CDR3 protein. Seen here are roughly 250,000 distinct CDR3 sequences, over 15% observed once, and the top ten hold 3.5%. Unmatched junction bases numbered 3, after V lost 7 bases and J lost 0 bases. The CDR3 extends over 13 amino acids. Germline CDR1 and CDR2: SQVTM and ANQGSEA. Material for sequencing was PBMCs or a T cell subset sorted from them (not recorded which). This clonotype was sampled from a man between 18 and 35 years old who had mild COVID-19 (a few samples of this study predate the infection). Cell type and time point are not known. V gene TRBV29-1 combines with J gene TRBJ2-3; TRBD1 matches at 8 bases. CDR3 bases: TGCAGCGCCCGGACAGGGAGCACAGATACGCAGTATTTT. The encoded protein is CSARTGSTDTQYF.